Presented here are 8 T cell receptor beta chains from one specimen sequenced in a study of tumor-infiltrating lymphocytes in primary liver carcinoma (dated by TCRdb to 2017 to 2019). For sequencing, an Illumina HiSeq 2500 was employed. TCRbeta-specific cDNA was reverse-transcribed from around 500 ng total RNA using a constant-region primer and ProtoScript II reverse transcriptase. Construction of the TCRbeta libraries relied on three nested rounds of multiplex PCR, following a slightly modified ARM-PCR procedure. The first two PCR rounds used multiplex TRBV1-TRBV30 forward primers with a Cbeta reverse primer, each for approximately 11 cycles. The public sequencing data were trimmed at Q25 with fastp and processed into clonotypes with MiXCR by TCRdb, which kept only in-frame beta chains. Duplicate CDR3 protein sequences are folded into a single record with the most common DNA and genes. The table for this sample lists 20,000 to 25,000 distinct CDR3 sequences; almost 80% of them were counted only once. The top ten clonotypes cover 40% of the sample.

Without any cell sorting, total RNA and DNA were co-extracted from roughly 18-30 mg of bulk tissue using the AllPrep DNA/RNA mini kit. The specimen sequenced was liver tumor tissue from sampling region 1. This specimen's cell subset or site label, interpreted: tumor region T1, superior pole. Source of these receptors: a woman in her twenties or thirties with primary liver carcinoma and hepatitis B virus infection.

In this sample, this clonotype turned up many times. This rearrangement joins TRBV28 to TRBJ2-7; a possible D gene is TRBD2 (5 bases). The V gene lost 6 bases and the J gene lost 6 bases, with 21 bases spanning the gap. The CDR3 length is 15 residues. The germline CDR1 and CDR2 sequences are MDHEN and SYDVKM. CDR3 amino acids: CASSPPGNRNGEQYF. CDR3 nucleotide sequence: TGTGCCAGCAGCCCTCCCGGGAACAGAAACGGCGAGCAGTACTTC.

This chain links TRBV14 with TRBJ1-3, with TRBD1 as a possible D gene (5 bases). This CDR3 has 15 residues. The V gene lost 7 bases and the J gene lost 14 bases, with 27 bases spanning the gap. The V gene's germline CDR1 is SGHDN and CDR2 FVKESK. The CDR3 bases are TGTGCCAGCAATGGGATTGGGGCCTCTGGAAACACTGTATATTTT. As protein: CASNGIGASGNTVYF.

As regards this clonotype: This sequence may be a read error, since a much larger clone differs from it by one base. The chain employs TRBV5-8 and TRBJ2-7, with D tentatively TRBD1 (6 bases). The CDR3 runs to 16 residues. The germline CDR1 and CDR2 sequences are SGHTS and YDEGEE. The CDR3 spells CAGSLLRGDISYEHYF. CDR3 bases: TGTGCCGGCAGCTTGCTCAGGGGCGATATCTCCTACGAGCATTACTTC. Full variable domain (rest looked up from reference TRBV5-8 and TRBJ2-7): EAGVTQSPTHLIKTRGQQATLRCSPISGHTSVYWYQQALGLGLQFLLWYDEGEERNRGNFPPRFSGRQFPNYSSELNVNALELEDSALYLCAGSLLRGDISYEHYFGPGTRLTVT.

This clonotype has ten or more counts. For the CDR3, the DNA is TGTGCCAGCAGCTTGGATATCGGACTAGCCATGGGTGAGCAGTTCTTC. Translated: CASSLDIGLAMGEQFF. V gene TRBV11-2 combines with J gene TRBJ2-1, with 8 bases identical to TRBD2. Germline CDR1 and CDR2: SGHAT and FQNNGV. The junction had 13 bases not matched to a gene; V was cut back by 3 bases and J by 9 bases. This CDR3 is built from 16 residues.

About this clonotype: At one end the junction does not follow the germline gene, possibly because of a read error. The CDR3: CASILDLNTESFF. CDR3 in DNA: TGTGCCAGTATCTTAGACTTGAACACTGAATCTTTCTTT. The chain recombines TRBV5-5 with TRBJ1-1, with D hard to call. The CDR3 runs 13 residues. The germline V gene encodes CDR1 SGHKS and CDR2 YYEKEE (reference sequence).

With regard to this clonotype: Compared with germline, one end of the junction differs, possibly owing to a read error. V usage is TRBV4-1 and J usage is TRBJ2-3; TRBD1 is a possible D gene (6 bases). Germline V gives CDR1 MGHRA, CDR2 YSYEKL. This CDR3 has 20 amino acids. The CDR3 region is CASSPQQGGSILSGTNTQYF. The DNA for the CDR3 is TGCGCCAGCAGCCCGCAACAGGGTGGCTCTATACTATCGGGCACAAATACGCAGTATTTT.

The chain recombines TRBV6-6 with TRBJ2-3; a possible D gene is TRBD2 (5 bases). Germline CDR1 MNHNY, CDR2 SVGAGI (reference sequence). CDR3 length equals 17 residues. The V end lost 4 bases, the J end lost 11 bases, and 28 bases lay between the germline ends. CDR3 protein: CASSSTLDRGCQIGQYF. CDR3 nucleotides: TGTGCCAGCAGTTCCACTTTAGATCGGGGATGCCAGATAGGGCAGTATTTT.

As regards this clonotype: A much larger clone lies a single base off, so this may be a read error. The chain uses TRBV11-2 and TRBJ2-1, with TRBD1 matching 7 bases. Trimming took 4 bases from V and 9 from J; bases not matched to a gene: 12. The CDR3 is 15 residues long. Per germline, CDR1 SGHAT and CDR2 FQNNGV. DNA for the CDR3: TGTGCCAGCAGCTCGCCGGGATTATGGGACAGTGAGCAGTTCTTC. It encodes CASSSPGLWDSEQFF. Together with reference TRBV11-2 and TRBJ2-1, the CDR3 gives the full variable domain: EAGVAQSPRYKIIEKRQSVAFWCNPISGHATLYWYQQILGQGPKLLIQFQNNGVVDDSQLPKDRFSAERLKGVDSTLKIQPAKLEDSAVYLCASSSPGLWDSEQFFGPGTRLTVL.